Reported below is one T cell receptor (beta chain). These data originate in a study of T cell changes during pregnancy in multiple sclerosis. Germline V CDR1 and CDR2: LNHNV, YYDKDF (reference sequence). V gave up 6 bases and J gave up 0 bases, with 9 bases separating them. This CDR3 contains 14 residues. Sequenced by immunoSEQ multiplex PCR; TCRdb stores in-frame clones only, minus some. The sample shows about 98,000 clones, 92% of them seen only once. The source is a female donor in good health, enrolled as a control in a pregnancy study. The chain uses TRBV15 and TRBJ2-1; D ambiguous. The sequenced sample was peripheral blood, obtained after pregnancy. CDR3 sequence: CATSDSFSYNEQFF. The CDR3, as DNA: TGTGCCACCAGTGACTCCTTCTCCTACAATGAGCAGTTCTTC. The complete variable domain, with remaining parts taken from reference TRBV15 and TRBJ2-1, reads DAMVIQNPRYQVTQFGKPVTLSCSQTLNHNVMYWYQQKSSQAPKLLFHYYDKDFNNEADTPDNFQSRRPNTSFCFLDIRSPGLGDTAMYLCATSDSFSYNEQFFGPGTRLTVL.